This TCR beta chain was found in a study of T cells expressing NK-cell markers. Study conclusions and caveats: In several donors, dominant CD3+CD56+NKG2C+ clonotypes ranked among the top 10 CD8+ clonotypes.

TCRdb reprocessed the 5' RACE reads, keeping one entry per CDR3 protein, no DNA. The repertoire shows roughly 150,000 distinct CDR3 sequences; the top ten hold 20% to 25%. To note about this clonotype: The antigen is undetermined.

The CDR3 is 15 amino acids. The germline V gene has CDR1 LGHNA and CDR2 YNFKEQ. The sequence was collected from a man aged 18-75 years in good health. The source material was blood T cells: a sorted CD56 or NKG2C T cell subset, CD4+ or CD8+ T cells, or bulk PBMC T cells (not recorded which). The chain recombines TRBV4-2 with TRBJ2-7; TCRdb gives TRBD1 as the D gene, but with no DNA this cannot be confirmed. CDR3 sequence: CASSQDATGREGQYF.